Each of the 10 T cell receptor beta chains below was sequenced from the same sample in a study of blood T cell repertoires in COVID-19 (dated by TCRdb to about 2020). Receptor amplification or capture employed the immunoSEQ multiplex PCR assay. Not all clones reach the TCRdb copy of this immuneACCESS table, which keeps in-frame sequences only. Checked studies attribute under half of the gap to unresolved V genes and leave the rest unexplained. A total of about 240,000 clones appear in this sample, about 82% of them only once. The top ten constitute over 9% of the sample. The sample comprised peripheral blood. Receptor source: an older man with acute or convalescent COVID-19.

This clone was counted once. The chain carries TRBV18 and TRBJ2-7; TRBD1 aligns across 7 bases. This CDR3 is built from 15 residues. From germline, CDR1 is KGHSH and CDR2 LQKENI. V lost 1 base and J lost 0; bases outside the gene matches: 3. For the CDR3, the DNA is TGTGCCAGCTCACCACTCCGGGACAGCTCCTACGAGCAGTACTTC. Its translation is CASSPLRDSSYEQYF.

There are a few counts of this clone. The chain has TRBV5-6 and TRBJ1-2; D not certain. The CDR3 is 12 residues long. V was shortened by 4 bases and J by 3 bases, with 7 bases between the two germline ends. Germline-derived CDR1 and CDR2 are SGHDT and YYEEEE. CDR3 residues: CASSGRHYGYTF. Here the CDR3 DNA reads TGTGCCAGCAGCGGGAGGCACTATGGCTACACCTTC.

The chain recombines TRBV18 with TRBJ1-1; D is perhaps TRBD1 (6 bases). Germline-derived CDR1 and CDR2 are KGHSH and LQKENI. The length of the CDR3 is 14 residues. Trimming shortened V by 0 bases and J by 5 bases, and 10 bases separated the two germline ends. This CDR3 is CASSPPGGATEAFF. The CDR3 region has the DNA TGTGCCAGCTCACCACCTGGGGGGGCTACTGAAGCTTTCTTT. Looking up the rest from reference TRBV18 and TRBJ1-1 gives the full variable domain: NAGVMQNPRHLVRRRGQEARLRCSPMKGHSHVYWYRQLPEEGLKFMVYLQKENIIDESGMPKERFSAEFPKEGPSILRIQQVVRGDSAAYFCASSPPGGATEAFFGQGTRLTVV.

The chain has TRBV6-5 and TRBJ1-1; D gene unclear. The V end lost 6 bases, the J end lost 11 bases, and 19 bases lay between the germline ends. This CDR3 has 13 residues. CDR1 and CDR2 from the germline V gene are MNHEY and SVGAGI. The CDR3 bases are TGTGCCAGCAGAGCTAACGAATTGTCCGCGGCTTTCTTT. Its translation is CASRANELSAAFF.

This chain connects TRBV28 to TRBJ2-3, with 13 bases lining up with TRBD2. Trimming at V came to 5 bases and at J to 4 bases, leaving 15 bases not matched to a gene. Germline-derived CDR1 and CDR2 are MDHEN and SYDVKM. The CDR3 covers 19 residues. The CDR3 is CASSPRTSGSRIGADTQYF. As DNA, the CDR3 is TGTGCCAGCAGTCCGAGGACTAGCGGGAGCCGTATTGGCGCAGATACGCAGTATTTT. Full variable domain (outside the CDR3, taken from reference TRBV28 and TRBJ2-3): DVKVTQSSRYLVKRTGEKVFLECVQDMDHENMFWYRQDPGLGLRLIYFSYDVKMKEKGDIPEGYSVSREKKERFSLILESASTNQTSMYLCASSPRTSGSRIGADTQYFGPGTRLTVL.

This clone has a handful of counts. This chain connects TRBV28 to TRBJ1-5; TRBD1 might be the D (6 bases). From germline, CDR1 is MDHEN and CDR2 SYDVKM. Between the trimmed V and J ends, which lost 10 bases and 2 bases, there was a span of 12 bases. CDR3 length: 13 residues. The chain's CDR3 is CATDPGGNQPQHF. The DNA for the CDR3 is TGTGCCACGGATCCAGGGGGCAATCAGCCCCAGCATTTT. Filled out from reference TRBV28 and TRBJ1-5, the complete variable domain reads DVKVTQSSRYLVKRTGEKVFLECVQDMDHENMFWYRQDPGLGLRLIYFSYDVKMKEKGDIPEGYSVSREKKERFSLILESASTNQTSMYLCATDPGGNQPQHFGDGTRLSIL.

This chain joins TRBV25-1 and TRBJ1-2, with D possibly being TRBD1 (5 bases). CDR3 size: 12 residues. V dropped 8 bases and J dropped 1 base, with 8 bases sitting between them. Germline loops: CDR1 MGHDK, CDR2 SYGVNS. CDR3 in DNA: TGTGCCAGCGGGGGGGATAACTATGGCTACACCTTC. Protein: CASGGDNYGYTF.

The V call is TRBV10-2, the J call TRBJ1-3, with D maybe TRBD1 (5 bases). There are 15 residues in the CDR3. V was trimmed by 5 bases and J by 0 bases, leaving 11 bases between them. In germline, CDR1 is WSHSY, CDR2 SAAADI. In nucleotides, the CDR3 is TGCGCCAGCAGTCTGACAGTCGACTCTGGAAACACCATATATTTT. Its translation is CASSLTVDSGNTIYF.

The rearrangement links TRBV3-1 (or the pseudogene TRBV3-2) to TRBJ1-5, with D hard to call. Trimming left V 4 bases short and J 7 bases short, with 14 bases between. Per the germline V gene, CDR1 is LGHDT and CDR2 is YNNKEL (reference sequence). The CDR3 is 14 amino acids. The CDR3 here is CASSPRRARQPQHF. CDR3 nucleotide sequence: TGTGCCAGCAGCCCGCGGAGGGCGCGGCAGCCCCAGCATTTT.

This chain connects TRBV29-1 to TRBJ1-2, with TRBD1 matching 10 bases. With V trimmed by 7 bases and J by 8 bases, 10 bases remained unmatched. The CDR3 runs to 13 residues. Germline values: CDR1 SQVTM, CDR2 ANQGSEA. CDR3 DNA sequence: TGCAGCGGCAAACTGACAGGGGGCGGAGGCTACACCTTC. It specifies CSGKLTGGGGYTF.